This T cell receptor beta chain comes out of a study of regulatory T cells in long-lasting Graves disease. Libraries of TCR beta came from iRepertoire HTBI primers plus Arm-PCR of CDR3 regions. Each CDR3 protein is one row after TCRdb ran MiXCR on the multiplex PCR reads. The table includes 350,000 to 500,000 distinct CDR3 sequences, around 20% detected once. The sample's time point: persistent/refractory GD, antithyroid drugs over 5 years with positive TRAb. PBMC RNA served as the TCR library source. The source was peripheral blood mononuclear cells (PBMCs), collected when the disease was refractory, from a patient treated with antithyroid drugs. The TCR was taken from a female donor with Graves disease.

The CDR3 region is CSVRPGLHWGATQYF. For the CDR3, the DNA is TGCAGTGTCAGGCCGGGACTACATTGGGGAGCTACGCAGTATTTT. The chain uses TRBV20-1 and TRBJ2-3; the match to TRBD2 covers 7 bases. With 7 bases clipped from V and 8 bases from J, the junction kept 18 bases outside the gene matches. The germline V gene has CDR1 DFQATT and CDR2 SNEGSKA (reference sequence). The CDR3 is 15 amino acids.